These 8 T cell receptor beta chains were all obtained from the same sample, sequenced in a study of T cells in Graves' hyperthyroidism and ophthalmopathy. Amplification targeted TCR beta CDR3 regions from RNA transcripts. The HTBI primer set drove a first-round RT-PCR of the TCR CDR3. TCRdb redid the calling of the multiplex PCR reads with MiXCR, one entry per CDR3 protein. The sample contains approximately 600,000 distinct CDR3 sequences, roughly 15% of which appear only once. The sequencing sample was made of blood. All receptors derive from a woman between 40 and 50 years old with Graves' ophthalmopathy.

This clonotype was picked up a small number of times. The junction departs from germline at one end; a sequencing error may be responsible. The J gene is TRBJ2-7, the V gene TRBV13, with 11 bases identical to TRBD1. The CDR3 runs 14 residues. Germline-derived CDR1 and CDR2 are PRHDT and FYEKMQ (reference sequence). CDR3 sequence reads: CAGSLGTGGYEQYF. Here the CDR3 DNA reads TGTGCCGGCAGCTTGGGGACAGGGGGCTACGAGCAGTACTTC.

This clonotype has at least ten counts. The chain links TRBV5-1 to TRBJ2-4; D might be TRBD1 (8 bases). The V end lost 2 bases, the J end lost 6 bases, and 12 bases lay between the germline ends. Per germline, CDR1 SGHRS and CDR2 YFSETQ. The CDR3 is made up of 14 amino acids. The CDR3 loop reads CASSLQGGINIQYF. The DNA of the CDR3 is TGCGCCAGCAGCTTACAGGGGGGGATAAACATTCAGTACTTC.

This chain connects TRBV7-2 to TRBJ1-2; TRBD1 agrees at 9 bases. The CDR3 is 14 amino acids. CDR1 is SGHTA, CDR2 FQGNSA, per germline. J was trimmed by 7 bases and V by 4 bases; bases with no gene match: 7. In DNA form, the CDR3 reads TGTGCCAGCAGCTCGGGACAGGGTAGGGGTGGCTACACCTTC. Translation: CASSSGQGRGGYTF.

This clonotype was detected a few times. The chain couples TRBV30 to TRBJ2-3; possibly TRBD2 for D (6 bases). Germline V gene data show CDR1 as GTSNPN and CDR2 as SVGIG (reference sequence). V was cut by 1 base and J by 1 base, with 24 bases left in between. The CDR3 loop spans 19 amino acids. CDR3 sequence: CAWSGLGRHRVYGTDTQYF. The CDR3 coding sequence is TGTGCCTGGAGTGGACTAGGGAGACACCGCGTCTATGGCACAGATACGCAGTATTTT.

The V call is TRBV24-1, the J call TRBJ2-2; D is perhaps TRBD1 (6 bases). This CDR3 has 15 amino acids. Trimming shortened V by 3 bases and J by 5 bases, and 12 bases separated the two germline ends. CDR1 is KGHDR and CDR2 is SFDVKD in the germline V gene. This CDR3 reads CATSDRTGKTGELFF. The CDR3 DNA follows: TGTGCCACCAGTGATCGAACAGGGAAAACCGGGGAGCTGTTTTTT.

Ten or more counts support this clonotype. V is TRBV28 and J is TRBJ2-5; TRBD1 or TRBD2 may be the D gene (7 bases each). CDR1 MDHEN and CDR2 SYDVKM come from the germline V gene. The CDR3 has 16 amino acids. V lost 4 bases, J lost 1 base, and 16 bases lay in between. In DNA form, the CDR3 reads TGTGCCAGCAGTTCACAGGGGAGGGTCAGCCAAGAGACCCAGTACTTC. It codes for CASSSQGRVSQETQYF.

This clonotype was seen repeatedly, ten times or more. V gene TRBV12-3 or TRBV12-4 combines with J gene TRBJ1-2; D is possibly TRBD1 (5 bases). V lost 7 bases and J 6 bases, leaving 18 bases between the germline ends. There are 14 residues in the CDR3. This chain's CDR3 is CASTGREEFDGYTF. The CDR3 nucleotides are TGTGCCAGCACGGGCAGGGAAGAGTTCGATGGCTACACCTTC.

This clonotype was found a few times. The chain is built from TRBV3-1 and TRBJ1-3; no reliable D call. V lost 0 bases, J lost 0 bases, and 3 bases lay in between. There are 14 residues in the CDR3. Germline loops: CDR1 LGHDT, CDR2 YNNKEL (reference sequence). The CDR3 DNA reads as TGTGCCAGCAGCCAAGAGGTCTCTGGAAACACCATATATTTT. Its translation: CASSQEVSGNTIYF.